This is a list of T cell receptor beta chains from one sample in a study of T cells in localized non-small cell lung cancer. Profiling relied on immunoSEQ multiplex PCR, and the TCRdb table lists in-frame clones only, not all of them. This table has under 3,500 clones, about 25% appearing once. Sequencing was performed on lung tumor tissue, taken before any cancer treatment. These receptors originate from a male donor aged 60 or over with stage II lung adenocarcinoma. The CDR3 runs from the conserved cysteine through the conserved F or W. D genes are given only for firm matches. Rows give clone size only sometimes, using once, few, many, or a class for an expanded clone.

d_gene,len,abundance,j_gene,v_gene,CDR3nt,CDR3aa
.,14,few,TRBJ1-1,TRBV19,TGTGCCAGTAGTCCCCCGGGGGGAGGGACTGAAGCTTTCTTT,CASSPPGGGTEAFF
TRBD2,14,.,TRBJ2-5,TRBV18,TGTGCCAGCTCACCGGCCCTAGCGGAAGAGACCCAGTACTTC,CASSPALAEETQYF
TRBD1,14,few,TRBJ1-4,TRBV29-1,TGCAGCGTTGAAGGGACAGGGCCTAATGAAAAACTGTTTTTT,CSVEGTGPNEKLFF
.,15,.,TRBJ1-3,TRBV28,TGTGCCAGCAGGGTGGCGCGCCCCTCTGGAAACACCATATATTTT,CASRVARPSGNTIYF
.,15,few,TRBJ2-1,TRBV9,TGTGCCAGCAGCGTAGACCCGGGGACCTACAATGAGCAGTTCTTC,CASSVDPGTYNEQFF
TRBD1,14,.,TRBJ1-2,TRBV29-1,TGCAGCGTCTCATTTCACGGGACAGGATATGGCTACACCTTC,CSVSFHGTGYGYTF
.,14,few,TRBJ1-2,TRBV28,TGTGCCAGCAGTTTATCGATCCAAGGGGATGGCTACACCTTC,CASSLSIQGDGYTF
TRBD2,14,.,TRBJ2-7,TRBV15,TGTGCCACCAAATCGCTAGCGGGTGCCTACGAGCAGTACTTC,CATKSLAGAYEQYF
.,14,.,TRBJ2-3,TRBV6-8,TGTGCCAGCAGTTACTCAGTAGTCACAGATACGCAGTATTTT,CASSYSVVTDTQYF
.,17,few,TRBJ1-4,TRBV19,TGTGCCACGAAGACAGGAACGGCGTGGACAACTAATGAAAAACTGTTTTTT,CATKTGTAWTTNEKLFF
TRBD2,16,.,TRBJ2-1,TRBV11-3,TGTGCCAGCACCGCTAGCGGGGGGGACCTCTACAATGAGCAGTTCTTC,CASTASGGDLYNEQFF
.,15,.,TRBJ2-3,TRBV7-5,TGTGCCAGCAGCCTAGCGGGAGGGCAAGCCGTTACGCAGTATTTT,CASSLAGGQAVTQYF
.,12,.,TRBJ1-5,TRBV10-2,TGCGCCAGCAGTGATATGAATCAGCCCCAGCATTTT,CASSDMNQPQHF
TRBD2,16,.,TRBJ2-1,TRBV12-5,TGTGCCAGCATCCCGGGTACGCTAGCGGGAGTAAATGAGCAGTTCTTC,CASIPGTLAGVNEQFF
TRBD1,16,few,TRBJ2-7,TRBV11-3,TGTGCCAGCAGCTTAGGTGCACAGGGGAGCTCCTACGAGCAGTACTTC,CASSLGAQGSSYEQYF
TRBD1,14,few,TRBJ2-7,TRBV7-6,TGTGCCAGCAGCCACCGACAGGGCGGTGGCGAGCAGTACTTC,CASSHRQGGGEQYF
.,15,.,TRBJ2-7,TRBV5-1,TGCGCCAGCAACCTGGGCGGGACACTGATTCACGAGCAGTACTTC,CASNLGGTLIHEQYF
.,13,medium-sized,TRBJ2-7,TRBV9,TGTGCCAGCAGCGTAGATGACAGATACGAGCAGTACTTC,CASSVDDRYEQYF
.,13,.,TRBJ1-5,TRBV28,TGTGCCAGCAGACGGGATAGCAATCAGCCCCAGCATTTT,CASRRDSNQPQHF
TRBD2,17,few,TRBJ2-3,TRBV6-8,TGTGCCAGCAGTTACTCTCCACCGGGACTAGCGGGAGCAAATCAGTATTTT,CASSYSPPGLAGANQYF
TRBD1,15,.,TRBJ1-2,TRBV9,TGTGCCAGCAGCATCCGACAGGGATTGTACTATGGCTACACCTTC,CASSIRQGLYYGYTF
TRBD1,17,.,TRBJ2-2,TRBV19,TGTGCCAGTACCCGGCCCCTAACAGGGGGGTGGACCGGGGAGCTGTTTTTT,CASTRPLTGGWTGELFF
.,17,medium-sized,TRBJ1-2,TRBV4-1,TGCGCCAGCAGCCAAGGGCCCATAGGTTCGGGATCAGACGGCTACACCTTC,CASSQGPIGSGSDGYTF
TRBD1,15,few,TRBJ1-2,TRBV5-1,TGCGCCAGCAGCCCACAGGGGGCTATTAACTATGGCTACACCTTC,CASSPQGAINYGYTF
.,17,medium-sized,TRBJ1-2,TRBV6-8,TGTGCCAGCAGCCTTACCTTTGTTGGGACTACTGTCTATGGCTACACCTTC,CASSLTFVGTTVYGYTF
.,14,few,TRBJ1-6,TRBV14,TGTGCCAGCAGCCAAGTAGGGGGATCCTCACCCCTCCACTTT,CASSQVGGSSPLHF
TRBD1,14,.,TRBJ2-1,TRBV9,TGTGCCAGCAAACCAGGACAGGGCAACAATGAGCAGTTCTTC,CASKPGQGNNEQFF
TRBD2,14,few,TRBJ2-2,TRBV6-8,TGTGCCAGCAGTTGTTTAGCGGGGGCCGGGGAGCTGTTTTTT,CASSCLAGAGELFF
.,14,few,TRBJ2-7,TRBV11-3,TGTGCCAGCAGCTTTGAAGGGGCCCGGGGGGAGCAGTACTTC,CASSFEGARGEQYF
.,13,few,TRBJ2-1,TRBV28,TGTGCCAGCAGTTCGTCTAGGTCGAATGAGCAGTTCTTC,CASSSSRSNEQFF
.,14,few,TRBJ2-7,TRBV28,TGTGCCAGCAGCCAACAGGGTACCGAGTACGAGCAGTACTTC,CASSQQGTEYEQYF
.,16,.,TRBJ2-2,TRBV5-1,TGCGCCAGCAGCCCCTTGGGGGGAGTAAAAACCGGGGAGCTGTTTTTT,CASSPLGGVKTGELFF
.,13,few,TRBJ1-5,TRBV4-1,TGCGCCAGCAGCCAAGACAGAATCAGGCCCCAGCATTTT,CASSQDRIRPQHF
.,16,large,TRBJ1-5,TRBV6-8,TGTGCCAGCAGTCCCTTCGGCAGGGGATATGATCAGCCCCAGCATTTT,CASSPFGRGYDQPQHF
.,13,few,TRBJ1-5,TRBV28,TGTGCCAGCAGTCCCGGGCGGAATCAGCCCCAGCATTTT,CASSPGRNQPQHF
TRBD1,18,.,TRBJ1-1,TRBV19,TGTGCCAGTACCCCTCGGACAGGGGGACGCCCTACGGACTTTGAAGCTTTCTTT,CASTPRTGGRPTDFEAFF
.,14,.,TRBJ1-4,TRBV18,TGTGCCAGCTCACTGCCGGGAGTTAATGAAAAACTGTTTTTT,CASSLPGVNEKLFF
.,16,few,TRBJ2-6,TRBV6-8,TGTGCCAGCAGTGTGTACAGAAGCTCTGGGGCCAACGTCCTGACTTTC,CASSVYRSSGANVLTF
TRBD1,14,.,TRBJ2-7,TRBV5-1,TGCGCCAGCAGCTTGGACAGGGGACCTTACGAGCAGTACTTC,CASSLDRGPYEQYF
.,14,few,TRBJ1-1,TRBV16,TGTGCCAGCAGCCAATCGCACGGGGCCACTGAAGCTTTCTTT,CASSQSHGATEAFF
.,13,.,TRBJ1-1,TRBV19,TGTGCCAGTAAAAGCCTTATGAACACTGAAGCTTTCTTT,CASKSLMNTEAFF
.,12,few,TRBJ2-1,TRBV28,TGTGCCAGCAGTCTACTATACAATGAGCAGTTCTTC,CASSLLYNEQFF
.,15,.,TRBJ2-5,TRBV9,TGTGCCAGCAGCGTACTCTCAGGCTACCAAGAGACCCAGTACTTC,CASSVLSGYQETQYF
TRBD1,15,few,TRBJ2-5,TRBV9,TGTGCCAGCAGCGTAGGGGACAGGGGGCGGGAGACCCAGTACTTC,CASSVGDRGRETQYF
TRBD1,19,.,TRBJ1-1,TRBV6-8,TGTGCCATCAGACTCCCTGGGACAGCCGGGAGGGCACCCCAATCTGAAGCTTTCTTT,CAIRLPGTAGRAPQSEAFF
TRBD1,17,.,TRBJ2-1,TRBV9,TGTGCCAGCAGCCACAGGGGACCACAAGCGGTCTACAATGAGCAGTTCTTC,CASSHRGPQAVYNEQFF
.,13,few,TRBJ2-2,TRBV9,TGTGCCAGTGCGGGAAGCGACACCGGGGAGCTGTTTTTT,CASAGSDTGELFF
.,12,.,TRBJ1-2,TRBV9,TGTGCCAGCACTACAGGGTTCTATGGCTACACCTTC,CASTTGFYGYTF
.,17,.,TRBJ1-6,TRBV5-1,TGCGCCAGCAGCTTGGGGGGCCCGAGCTCCTATAATTCACCCCTCCACTTT,CASSLGGPSSYNSPLHF
.,16,medium-sized,TRBJ1-5,TRBV11-3,TGTGCCAGCAGCTTACAGAATAGTTTTAGCAATCAGCCCCAGCATTTT,CASSLQNSFSNQPQHF
TRBD1,16,few,TRBJ1-5,TRBV6-8,TGTGCCAGCACCTCGCGACCCGACAGGGGAAATCAGCCCCAGCATTTT,CASTSRPDRGNQPQHF
.,12,few,TRBJ2-1,TRBV6-8,TGTGCCAGCAGGTCTGGGAGTTATGAGCAGTTCTTC,CASRSGSYEQFF
TRBD2,14,medium-sized,TRBJ2-7,TRBV6-8,TGTGCCAGCAACGTACTAGCGGGGGCAGCGGAGCAGTACTTC,CASNVLAGAAEQYF
TRBD1,14,few,TRBJ1-2,TRBV6-8,TGTGCCAGCAGTTGGACAGGGGCGAACTATGGCTACACCTTC,CASSWTGANYGYTF